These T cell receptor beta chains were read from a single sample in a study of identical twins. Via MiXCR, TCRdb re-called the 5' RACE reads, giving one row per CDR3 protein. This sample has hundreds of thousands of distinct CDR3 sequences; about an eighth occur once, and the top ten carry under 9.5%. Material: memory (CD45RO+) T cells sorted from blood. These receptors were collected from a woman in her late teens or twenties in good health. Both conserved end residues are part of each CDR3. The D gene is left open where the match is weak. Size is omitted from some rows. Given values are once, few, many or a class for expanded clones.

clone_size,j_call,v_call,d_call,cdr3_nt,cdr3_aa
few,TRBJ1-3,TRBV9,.,TGTGCCAGCAGCGTAGAATCATATGGCTCTGGAAACACCATATATTTT,CASSVESYGSGNTIYF
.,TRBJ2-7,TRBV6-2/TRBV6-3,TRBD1,TGTGCCAGCAAGGGGTCTTGGGACAGGGGCGACGAGCAGTACTTC,CASKGSWDRGDEQYF
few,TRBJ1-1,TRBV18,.,TGTGCCAGCTCACCGGGGGACACCACGAACACTGAAGCTTTCTTT,CASSPGDTTNTEAFF
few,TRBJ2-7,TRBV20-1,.,TGCAGTGCTAGAGATAGAGGCCCCTACGAGCAGTACTTC,CSARDRGPYEQYF
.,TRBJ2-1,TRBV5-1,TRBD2,TGCGCCAGCAGCTTGGGTCGACTAGCGGGTAGGAATGAGCAGTTCTTC,CASSLGRLAGRNEQFF
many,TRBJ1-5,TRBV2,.,TGTGCCAGCAGTGCGATATCGGGGAGCCAGCATTTT,CASSAISGSQHF
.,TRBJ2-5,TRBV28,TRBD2,TGTGCCAGCAGTGACTCGCCGGGACTAGGATCTTTACAAGAGACCCAGTACTTC,CASSDSPGLGSLQETQYF
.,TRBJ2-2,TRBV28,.,TGTGCCAGCAGCCTCGGGGGGCCCTTCACCGGGGAGCTGTTTTTT,CASSLGGPFTGELFF
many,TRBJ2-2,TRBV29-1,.,TGCAGCGTTGGTCGGGGTAGTAACACCGGGGAGCTGTTTTTT,CSVGRGSNTGELFF
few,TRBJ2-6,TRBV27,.,TGTGCCAGCAGTTCCCGACAGGGAGGGTCTGGGGCCAACGTCCTGACTTTC,CASSSRQGGSGANVLTF
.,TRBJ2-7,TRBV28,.,TGTGCCAGCAACTTAGCCGTTCCTCCCTACGAGCAGTACTTC,CASNLAVPPYEQYF
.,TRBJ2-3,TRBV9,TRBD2,TGTGCCAGCAGCGTATGGCGGGGGGGGCCAGATACGCAGTATTTT,CASSVWRGGPDTQYF
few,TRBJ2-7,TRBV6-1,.,TGTGCCAGCAGTGGACCGACGGCACTCGAGCAGTACTTC,CASSGPTALEQYF
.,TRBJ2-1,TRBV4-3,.,TGCGCCAGCAGCCAAAGTGTTCTAGCGCAGTACAATGAGCAGTTCTTC,CASSQSVLAQYNEQFF
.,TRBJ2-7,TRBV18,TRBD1,TGTGCCAGCTCGCTACAGGGGCAAATGGTCTACGAGCAGTACTTC,CASSLQGQMVYEQYF
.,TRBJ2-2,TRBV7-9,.,TGTGCCAGCAGCGCGGGACAGCCAGGAAGGGAGCTGTTTTTT,CASSAGQPGRELFF
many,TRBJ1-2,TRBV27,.,TGTGCCAGCAGTTGGGGACCCGGTTCGAAGGGCTACACCTTC,CASSWGPGSKGYTF
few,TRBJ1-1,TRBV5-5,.,TGTGCCAGCAGCAGCTTCTCGGGCACTGAAGCTTTCTTT,CASSSFSGTEAFF
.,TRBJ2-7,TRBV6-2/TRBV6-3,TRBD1,TGTGCCAGCAGCTCCCCCAGACAGGGCACCTACGAGCAGTACTTC,CASSSPRQGTYEQYF
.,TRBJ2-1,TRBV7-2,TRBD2,TGTGCCAGCAGCGCCGTTTCTAGCGGAGGGAGGAATGAGCAGTTCTTC,CASSAVSSGGRNEQFF
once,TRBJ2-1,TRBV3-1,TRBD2,TGTGCCAGCAGCCAGTTCGTAGCGGGCGAGCAGTTCTTC,CASSQFVAGEQFF
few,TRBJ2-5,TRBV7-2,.,TGTGCCAGCGCGCGGGGAGAGGAAGAGACCCAGTACTTC,CASARGEEETQYF
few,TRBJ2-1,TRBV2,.,TGTGCCAGCCTTGTTGGGACGGCCTCCTACAATGAGCAGTTCTTC,CASLVGTASYNEQFF
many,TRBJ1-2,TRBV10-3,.,TGTGCCATCAGTGAGCGCGGAGGTGGCTACACCTTC,CAISERGGGYTF
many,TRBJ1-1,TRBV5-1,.,TGCGCCAGCAGTTTCGGGCATAAGAACACTGAAGCTTTCTTT,CASSFGHKNTEAFF
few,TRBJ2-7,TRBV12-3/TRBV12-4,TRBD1,TGTGCCAGCAGTCCGGCCCGACAGGGGGACGAGCAGTACTTC,CASSPARQGDEQYF
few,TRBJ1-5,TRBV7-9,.,TGTGCCAGCAGCTTAAGGAATGATCAGCCCCAGCATTTT,CASSLRNDQPQHF
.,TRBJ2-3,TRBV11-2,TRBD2,TGTGCCAGCAGCTCCACCCCCATTTGGCGGGAGGAAGGAGATACGCAGTATTTT,CASSSTPIWREEGDTQYF
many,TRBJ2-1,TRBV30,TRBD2,TGTGCCTGCTCCCGTAGACTAGCGGGAGGGCTCAATGAGCAGTTCTTC,CACSRRLAGGLNEQFF
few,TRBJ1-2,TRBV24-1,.,TGTGCCACCTCTGACGGCCGCTATGGCTACACCTTC,CATSDGRYGYTF